Listed below are T cell receptor beta chains from one sample, sequenced in a study of beta chain features in type 1 diabetes. Sequenced by immunoSEQ multiplex PCR; TCRdb stores in-frame clones only, minus some. The table lists 200,000 to 250,000 clones, approximately 15% of them singletons. Sequenced sample: naive CD4+ T cells from blood. All receptors come from a man aged 30 to 45 with type 1 diabetes. Each CDR3 is given with its conserved first and last residue. Fields, in order: D gene, clone size, V gene, J gene, CDR3 DNA, CDR3 protein. The D gene is left open where the match is weak. Clone size is stated in some rows and not others, as once, few, many or a class when expanded.

>-|-|TRBV4-1|TRBJ1-2
TGCGCCAGCAGCCTCCCCAGGGAAATTGATGGCTACACCTTC
CASSLPREIDGYTF
>-|-|TRBV5-4|TRBJ2-7
TGTGCCAGCAGCTTCGGATTGGGGCCAGCCTCCACGGACGAGCAGTACTTC
CASSFGLGPASTDEQYF
>-|few|TRBV7-9|TRBJ2-3
TGTGCCAGCAGCTTCGGGGCAGGGGACGCAGATACGCAGTATTTT
CASSFGAGDADTQYF
>-|few|TRBV29-1|TRBJ2-3
TGCAGCGTTGAAGAGCCACACACAGATACGCAGTATTTT
CSVEEPHTDTQYF
>TRBD1|few|TRBV19|TRBJ2-1
TGTGCCAGTAGTATCAGGGGACAGGGTATTGGGAATGAGCAGTTCTTC
CASSIRGQGIGNEQFF
>TRBD2|-|TRBV11-2|TRBJ2-1
TGTGCCAGCAGCTTTAGCGGGAGAGGGTTCAATGAGCAGTTCTTC
CASSFSGRGFNEQFF
>-|-|TRBV2|TRBJ2-4
TGTGCCAGCAGTATTGAGACAGGCATAGCCAAAAACATTCAGTACTTC
CASSIETGIAKNIQYF
>-|few|TRBV6-5|TRBJ2-7
TGTGCCAGCAGTTACTCGACGGGCGGAGGATACGAGCAGTACTTC
CASSYSTGGGYEQYF
>TRBD2|-|TRBV5-4|TRBJ2-2
TGTGCCAGCAGCCCCCGTAGCGGGAGGACTAACACCGGGGAGCTGTTTTTT
CASSPRSGRTNTGELFF
>-|few|TRBV19|TRBJ2-5
TGTGCCAGTACCCCGAGGGCCGGCCCAGGCGGGACCCAGTACTTC
CASTPRAGPGGTQYF
>-|-|TRBV7-9|TRBJ2-2
TGTGCCAGCAGCTCGCGTTCTCGGGGGGAGCTGTTTTTT
CASSSRSRGELFF
>TRBD1|few|TRBV7-9|TRBJ1-1
TGTGCCAGCAGTTTTAGGCCGGGACAGTTGAACACTGAAGCTTTCTTT
CASSFRPGQLNTEAFF
>-|few|TRBV6-1|TRBJ2-5
TGTGCCAGCAGTGAAGCGCTATGGGGCCCAGAGACCCAGTACTTC
CASSEALWGPETQYF
>TRBD1|-|TRBV9|TRBJ1-5
TGTGCCAGCAGCCCAGGGACAGGGGGCATCCCCCAGCATTTT
CASSPGTGGIPQHF
>TRBD1|few|TRBV4-1|TRBJ1-5
TGCGCCAGCAGCCAATCTGGACAGGCCAATCAGCCCCAGCATTTT
CASSQSGQANQPQHF
>TRBD1|-|TRBV10-3|TRBJ2-5
TGTGCCATTCGGGACAGTCCCACGAGCCAGTACTTC
CAIRDSPTSQYF
>-|-|TRBV10-3|TRBJ1-2
TGTGCCATCTCGTCGGGGAACTATGGCTACACCTTC
CAISSGNYGYTF
>-|-|TRBV2|TRBJ2-4
TGTGCCAGCGCGGAAGCCAAAAACATTCAGTACTTC
CASAEAKNIQYF
>TRBD1|-|TRBV9|TRBJ1-1
TGTGCCAGCAGCGCCCGGACAGGTAACACTGAAGCTTTCTTT
CASSARTGNTEAFF
>TRBD1|-|TRBV30|TRBJ1-6
TGTGCCTGGAGTGTCGGGACAGGGGATTCACCCCTCCACTTT
CAWSVGTGDSPLHF
>TRBD1|-|TRBV5-1|TRBJ1-1
TGCGCCAGCAGCTTGGAGACAGGGAGGAACACTGAAGCTTTCTTT
CASSLETGRNTEAFF
>-|-|TRBV28|TRBJ2-7
TGTGCCAGCAGTTTTAGGGCCGGGAGCGAGCAGTACTTC
CASSFRAGSEQYF
>-|-|TRBV6-5|TRBJ1-2
TGTGCCAGCAGGTCCCTTACTAACTATGGCTACACCTTC
CASRSLTNYGYTF
>-|few|TRBV19|TRBJ1-1
TGTGCCACCCAGTCCCAGGGTCGCACTGAAGCTTTCTTT
CATQSQGRTEAFF
>-|-|TRBV11-2|TRBJ2-7
TGTGCCAGCAGCTTAGCCGGGTTAAGCTACGAGCAGTACTTC
CASSLAGLSYEQYF
>-|few|TRBV30|TRBJ1-2
TGTGCTCAGAGAGGGGGTATCTATGGCTACACCTTC
CAQRGGIYGYTF
>-|once|TRBV10-3|TRBJ2-7
TGTGCCATCAGGGATGACGGAGACCCTGGCGAGCAGTACTTC
CAIRDDGDPGEQYF
>-|-|TRBV19|TRBJ1-1
TGTGCCAGTAGTATAGACCAGGAAGCTGAAGCTTTCTTT
CASSIDQEAEAFF
>TRBD1|few|TRBV30|TRBJ1-1
TGTGCCTGGAGTCCAGGACAGGGTAAAGGCACTGAAGCTTTCTTT
CAWSPGQGKGTEAFF
>-|-|TRBV6-1|TRBJ2-3
TGTGCCAGCAGTGAATCCCATGGGGGCGCAGATACGCAGTATTTT
CASSESHGGADTQYF
>TRBD1|-|TRBV5-4|TRBJ2-3
TGTGCCAGCAGCCGACAGGGACCAGATACGCAGTATTTT
CASSRQGPDTQYF
>TRBD1|few|TRBV7-9|TRBJ1-2
TGTGCCAGCAGCTACAGGGGGTACTATGGCTACACCTTC
CASSYRGYYGYTF
>-|-|TRBV6-6|TRBJ1-2
TGTGCCAGCAGTCCTTACGATTTTGAGGAACATGGCTACACCTTC
CASSPYDFEEHGYTF
>TRBD2|-|TRBV7-9|TRBJ2-5
TGTGCCAGCAGCTTAGCCCAGCGGGGGGAACAAGAGACCCAGTACTTC
CASSLAQRGEQETQYF
>-|-|TRBV19|TRBJ2-3
TGTGCCAGTACCCCCCTGAGCACAGATACGCAGTATTTT
CASTPLSTDTQYF
>-|few|TRBV5-1|TRBJ2-1
TGCGCCAGCAGCCCCGGCGGGGACGCTCGAGAGCAGTTCTTC
CASSPGGDAREQFF
>TRBD1|few|TRBV29-1|TRBJ2-7
TGCAGCGTTACCAGGGGGACCAGCGAGCAGTACTTC
CSVTRGTSEQYF
>TRBD2|few|TRBV18|TRBJ2-3
TGTGCCAGCTCACTGGTAGCGGGATACACAGATACGCAGTATTTT
CASSLVAGYTDTQYF
>TRBD1|-|TRBV5-4|TRBJ1-2
TGTGCCAGCAGCCTCCAGGGGGCTAGGAATGGCTACACCTTC
CASSLQGARNGYTF
>TRBD1|few|TRBV5-1|TRBJ2-7
TGCGCCAGCAGCTTGGCGAACGACAGGGGATCCTACGAGCAGTACTTC
CASSLANDRGSYEQYF
>-|few|TRBV5-4|TRBJ2-2
TGTGCCAGCAGCTTACTCGACAGCACCGGGGAGCTGTTTTTT
CASSLLDSTGELFF